This T cell receptor beta chain is drawn from a study of T-cell reconstitution after alpha-beta-depleted transplantation in children. Overall study results and limits: Several hundred expanded graft clones reportedly were the source of alpha-beta T cells about two months after transplant. Newly generated T cells supplied most T-cell counts and diversity one year post-transplant. High day-60 TCRbeta diversity in some patients came from surviving recipient T cells and thymic progenitors.

For this clonotype: Its antigen is unidentified.

Unique molecular identifiers were incorporated during preparation of the TCRbeta library. TCRdb itself ran the PCR reads through MiXCR, one entry per CDR3 protein. The repertoire includes 130,000 or so distinct CDR3 sequences, 9.7% of them detected once, and approximately 25% sits in the top ten. This clonotype was obtained from a girl under three years old who had a stem cell transplant for combined immunodeficiency, so the T cells may come from the graft donor. Specimen: PBMCs, mostly from graft donor cells, collected 180 days after TCRalphabeta/CD19-depleted stem cell transplant.

CDR3: CASSPSGRAHNEQFF. CDR3 DNA: TGTGCCAGCAGCCCTAGCGGGAGGGCCCACAATGAGCAGTTCTTC. The V gene is TRBV12-3 or TRBV12-4, the J gene TRBJ2-1; 12 positions match TRBD2. V shed 6 bases, J shed 5 bases, and the junction held 5 bases outside the gene matches. The CDR3 is 15 residues long.